This T cell receptor (beta chain) was sequenced for a study of CD8+ T cells in alopecia areata. RNA extraction and reverse transcription yielded cDNA as sequencing template. Sequencing was performed with immunoSEQ multiplex PCR; in TCRdb, only in-frame clones are kept and a portion is missing. This sample carries about 150,000 clones, around 58% of them seen once, and the ten largest clones take around 6%. The clonotype was recovered from a human donor with alopecia areata. This material consisted of CD4+ T cells sorted from blood, taken at week 0.

The CDR3: CASSLVANEQFF. The CDR3 DNA follows: TGTGCCAGCAGCTTAGTAGCCAATGAGCAGTTCTTC. The chain joins TRBV11-1 to TRBJ2-1; no clear D. Deletions cut 1 base from V and 6 bases from J, with 4 bases between. From germline, CDR1 is SGHAT and CDR2 FQDESV (reference sequence). CDR3 length: 12 amino acids.